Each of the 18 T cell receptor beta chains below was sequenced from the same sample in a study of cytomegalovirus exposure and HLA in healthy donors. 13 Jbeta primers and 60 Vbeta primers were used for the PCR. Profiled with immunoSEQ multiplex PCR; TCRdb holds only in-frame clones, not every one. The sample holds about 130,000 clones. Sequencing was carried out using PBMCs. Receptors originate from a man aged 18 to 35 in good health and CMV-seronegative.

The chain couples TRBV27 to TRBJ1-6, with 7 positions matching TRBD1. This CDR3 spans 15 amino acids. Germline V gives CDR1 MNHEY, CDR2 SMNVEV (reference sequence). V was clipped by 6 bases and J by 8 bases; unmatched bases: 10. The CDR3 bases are TGTGCCAGCAGGCGCGACACAGGGGCCGATTCACCCCTCCACTTT. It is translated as CASRRDTGADSPLHF.

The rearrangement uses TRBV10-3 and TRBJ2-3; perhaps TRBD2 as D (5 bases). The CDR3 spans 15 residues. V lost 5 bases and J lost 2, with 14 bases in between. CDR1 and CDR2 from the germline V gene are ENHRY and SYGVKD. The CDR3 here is CAISILGADTDTQYF. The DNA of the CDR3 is TGTGCCATCAGTATTCTAGGAGCGGACACAGATACGCAGTATTTT.

As DNA, the CDR3 is TGTGCCAGCTCCCGGACCCGGAGGGACACTGAAGCTTTCTTT. Its translation: CASSRTRRDTEAFF. This rearrangement joins TRBV18 to TRBJ1-1, with unresolved D. CDR1 and CDR2 from the germline V gene are KGHSH and LQKENI. The germline V and J ends were trimmed by 6 bases and 3 bases, with 14 bases remaining between them. The CDR3 is 14 residues long.

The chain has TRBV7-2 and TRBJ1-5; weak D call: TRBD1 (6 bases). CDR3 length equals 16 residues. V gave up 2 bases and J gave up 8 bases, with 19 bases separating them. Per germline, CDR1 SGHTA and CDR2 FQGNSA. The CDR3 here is CASSLNPSGVNKPQHF. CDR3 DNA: TGTGCCAGCAGCTTAAACCCTTCAGGGGTGAATAAGCCCCAGCATTTT.

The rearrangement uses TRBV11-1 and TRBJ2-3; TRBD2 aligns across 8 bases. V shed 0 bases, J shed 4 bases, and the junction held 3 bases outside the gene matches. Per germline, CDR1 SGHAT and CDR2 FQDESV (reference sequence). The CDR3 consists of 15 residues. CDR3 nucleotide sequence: TGTGCCAGCAGCTTAGCTAGCGGGATATCAGATACGCAGTATTTT. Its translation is CASSLASGISDTQYF.

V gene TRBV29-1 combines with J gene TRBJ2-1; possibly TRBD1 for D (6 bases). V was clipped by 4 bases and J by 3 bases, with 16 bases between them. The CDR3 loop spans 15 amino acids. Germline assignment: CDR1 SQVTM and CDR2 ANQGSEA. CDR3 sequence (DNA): TGCAGCGTTGTAACCAGGGGCCAGGGCTACAATGAGCAGTTCTTC. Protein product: CSVVTRGQGYNEQFF.

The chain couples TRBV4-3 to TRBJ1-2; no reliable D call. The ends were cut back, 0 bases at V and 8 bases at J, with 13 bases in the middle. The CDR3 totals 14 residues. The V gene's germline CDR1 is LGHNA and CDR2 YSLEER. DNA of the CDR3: TGCGCCAGCAGCCAAGATTACGGTACTTACGGCTACACCTTC. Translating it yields CASSQDYGTYGYTF.

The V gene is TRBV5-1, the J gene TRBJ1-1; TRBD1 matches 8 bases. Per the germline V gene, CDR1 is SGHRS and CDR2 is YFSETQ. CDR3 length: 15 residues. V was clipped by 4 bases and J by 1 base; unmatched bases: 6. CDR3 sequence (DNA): TGCGCCAGCAGCCAAATAACAGGGGGGAACACTGAAGCTTTCTTT. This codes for CASSQITGGNTEAFF.

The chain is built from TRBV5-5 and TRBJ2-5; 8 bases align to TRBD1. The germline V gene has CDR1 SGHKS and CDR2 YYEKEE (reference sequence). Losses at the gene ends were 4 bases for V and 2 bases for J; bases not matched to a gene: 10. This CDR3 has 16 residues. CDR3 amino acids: CASSRSFRTGQETQYF. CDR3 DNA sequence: TGTGCCAGCAGCCGAAGCTTCAGGACAGGGCAAGAGACCCAGTACTTC. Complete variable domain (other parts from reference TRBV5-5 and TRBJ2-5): DAGVTQSPTHLIKTRGQQVTLRCSPISGHKSVSWYQQVLGQGPQFIFQYYEKEERGRGNFPDRFSARQFPNYSSELNVNALLLGDSALYLCASSRSFRTGQETQYFGPGTRLLVL.

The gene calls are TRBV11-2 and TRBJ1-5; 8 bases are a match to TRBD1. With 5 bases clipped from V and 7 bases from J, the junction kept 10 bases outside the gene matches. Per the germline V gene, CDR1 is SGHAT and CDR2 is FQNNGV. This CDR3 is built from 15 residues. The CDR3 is CASSPDRDLGQPQHF. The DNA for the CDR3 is TGTGCCAGCAGCCCGGACAGGGATCTAGGGCAGCCCCAGCATTTT.

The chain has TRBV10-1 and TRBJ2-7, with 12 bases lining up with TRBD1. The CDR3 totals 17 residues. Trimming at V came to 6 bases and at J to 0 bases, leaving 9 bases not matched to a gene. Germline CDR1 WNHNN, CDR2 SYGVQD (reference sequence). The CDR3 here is CASRGPRDRGLSYEQYF. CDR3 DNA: TGCGCCAGCAGGGGACCCCGGGACAGGGGGCTCTCCTACGAGCAGTACTTC.

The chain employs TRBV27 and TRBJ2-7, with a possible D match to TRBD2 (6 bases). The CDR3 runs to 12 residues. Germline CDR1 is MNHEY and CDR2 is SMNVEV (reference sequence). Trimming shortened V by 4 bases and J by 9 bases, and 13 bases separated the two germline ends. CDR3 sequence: CASSSTDGGQYF. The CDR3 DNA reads TGTGCCAGCAGTTCCACAGACGGGGGGCAGTACTTC.

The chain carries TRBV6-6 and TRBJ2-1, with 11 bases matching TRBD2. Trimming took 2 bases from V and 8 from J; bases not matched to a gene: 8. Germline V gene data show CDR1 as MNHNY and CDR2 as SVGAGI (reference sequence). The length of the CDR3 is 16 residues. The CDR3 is CASSYLSGRAGDEQFF. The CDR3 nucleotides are TGTGCCAGCAGTTACCTTAGCGGGAGGGCTGGAGATGAGCAGTTCTTC.

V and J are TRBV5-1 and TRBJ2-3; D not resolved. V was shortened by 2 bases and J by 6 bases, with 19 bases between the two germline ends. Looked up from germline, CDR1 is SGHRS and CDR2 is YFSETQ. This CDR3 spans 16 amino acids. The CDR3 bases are TGCGCCAGCAGCTTAGCCACCCTGAACCTCAGGGATACGCAGTATTTT. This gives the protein CASSLATLNLRDTQYF.

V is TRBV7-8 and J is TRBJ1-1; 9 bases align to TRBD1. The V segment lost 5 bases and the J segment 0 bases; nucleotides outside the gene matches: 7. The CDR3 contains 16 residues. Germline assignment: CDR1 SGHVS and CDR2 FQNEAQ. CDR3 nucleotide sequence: TGTGCCAGCAGCCGAGTACAGGGGGCGATGAACACTGAAGCTTTCTTT. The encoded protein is CASSRVQGAMNTEAFF.

DNA for the CDR3: TGCGCCAGCAGCCCGGGACTAGCGGGGGCGAACACCGGGGAGCTGTTTTTT. As protein: CASSPGLAGANTGELFF. The J gene is TRBJ2-2, the V gene TRBV5-1, with 14 bases fitting TRBD2. Germline V gene sequence: CDR1 SGHRS, CDR2 YFSETQ. V gave up 4 bases and J gave up 0 bases; unmatched junction bases: 2. This CDR3 spans 17 amino acids.

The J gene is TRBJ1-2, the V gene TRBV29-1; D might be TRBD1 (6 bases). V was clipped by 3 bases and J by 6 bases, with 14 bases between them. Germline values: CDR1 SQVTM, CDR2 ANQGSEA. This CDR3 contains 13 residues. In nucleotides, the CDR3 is TGCAGCGTTGATACGGTGCAGGGGAATGGCTACACCTTC. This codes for CSVDTVQGNGYTF.

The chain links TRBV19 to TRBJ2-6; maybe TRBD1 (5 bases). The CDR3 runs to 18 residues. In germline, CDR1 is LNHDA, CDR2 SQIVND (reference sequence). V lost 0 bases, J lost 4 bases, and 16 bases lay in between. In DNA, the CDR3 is TGTGCCAGTAGTATAGATCGGGCAGGGATGCGAGGGGCCAACGTCCTGACTTTC. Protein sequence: CASSIDRAGMRGANVLTF. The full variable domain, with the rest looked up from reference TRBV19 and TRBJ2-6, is DGGITQSPKYLFRKEGQNVTLSCEQNLNHDAMYWYRQDPGQGLRLIYYSQIVNDFQKGDIAEGYSVSREKKESFPLTVTSAQKNPTAFYLCASSIDRAGMRGANVLTFGAGSRLTVL.